The 9 T cell receptor beta chains listed next were all sequenced from one sample in a study of shared clonotypes between healthy human individuals. The protocol was immunoSEQ multiplex PCR, while the TCRdb copy is restricted to in-frame clones and leaves out a portion. In the table there are 2 million to 2.5 million clones, around 92% of which are singletons. The sample comprised naive CD4+ T cells from PBMCs. Subset of the sample: CD45RA+ positively selected. The receptors were gathered from a man between 18 and 29 years old in good health. Some clones in this sample may be carry-over from other donors' samples.

The sample holds one count of this clone. This chain connects TRBV5-1 to TRBJ2-1; TRBD2 might be the D (5 bases). In germline, CDR1 is SGHRS, CDR2 YFSETQ. The CDR3 runs to 16 residues. The V gene lost 4 bases and the J gene lost 3 bases, with 17 bases spanning the gap. CDR3: CASSDSSGALYNEQFF. Written as DNA, the CDR3 is TGCGCCAGCAGCGACTCCAGCGGAGCCCTCTACAATGAGCAGTTCTTC.

V is TRBV5-6 and J is TRBJ2-7; no reliable D call. Trimming took off 0 bases at V and 4 bases at J, with 5 bases between the two ends. In germline, CDR1 is SGHDT, CDR2 YYEEEE. CDR3 size: 12 residues. The CDR3 nucleotides read TGTGCCAGCAGCTTGGTACGGTACGAGCAGTACTTC. It translates to CASSLVRYEQYF. Full variable domain (rest looked up from reference TRBV5-6 and TRBJ2-7): DAGVTQSPTHLIKTRGQQVTLRCSPKSGHDTVSWYQQALGQGPQFIFQYYEEEERQRGNFPDRFSGHQFPNYSSELNVNALLLGDSALYLCASSLVRYEQYFGPGTRLTVT.

The V and J genes are TRBV28 and TRBJ2-1; D perhaps matches TRBD2 (6 bases). The germline CDR1 and CDR2 sequences are MDHEN and SYDVKM. V lost 2 bases and J lost 8, with 16 bases in between. The CDR3 runs 15 residues. CDR3 sequence (DNA): TGTGCCAGCAGTTTAGCGGGGAGTGGTAGAGATGAGCAGTTCTTC. It yields the protein CASSLAGSGRDEQFF.

The rearrangement uses TRBV7-2 and TRBJ2-7, with D possibly being TRBD1 (6 bases). This CDR3 region has 13 residues. Germline V CDR1 and CDR2: SGHTA, FQGNSA. V shed 3 bases and J shed 9 bases, with 15 bases lying between them. In DNA form, the CDR3 reads TGTGCCAGCAGCTTCGACAGGAGCAGTGGGCAGTACTTC. Translation gives CASSFDRSSGQYF. Based on the CDR3 plus reference TRBV7-2 and TRBJ2-7, the full variable domain is GAGVSQSPSNKVTEKGKDVELRCDPISGHTALYWYRQSLGQGLEFLIYFQGNSAPDKSGLPSDRFSAERTGGSVSTLTIQRTQQEDSAVYLCASSFDRSSGQYFGPGTRLTVT.

CDR3 nucleotide sequence: TGTGCCAGCAGCCGGGACGGCGTCAGGAATCAGCCCCAGCATTTT. Translated, it gives CASSRDGVRNQPQHF. This chain links TRBV5-8 with TRBJ1-5, with a possible D match to TRBD1 (5 bases). This CDR3 has 15 residues. V was shortened by 4 bases and J by 4 bases, with 15 bases between the two germline ends. Germline V gene data show CDR1 as SGHTS and CDR2 as YDEGEE.

This sequence joins TRBV2 and TRBJ2-5; TRBD2 aligns across 12 bases. The germline V gene encodes CDR1 SNHLY and CDR2 FYNNEI. Losses at the gene ends were 5 bases for V and 5 bases for J; bases not matched to a gene: 6. The CDR3 contains 15 residues. DNA of the CDR3: TGTGCCAGCAGTCCCGGACTAGCGGGGCGGGAGACCCAGTACTTC. Its protein product is CASSPGLAGRETQYF.

The gene calls are TRBV9 and TRBJ2-7, with 9 bases matching TRBD2. From germline, CDR1 is SGDLS and CDR2 YYNGEE. V gave up 0 bases and J gave up 0 bases; unmatched junction bases: 10. The CDR3 length is 18 residues. The CDR3 sequence: CASSVGGTHSGSSYEQYF. The CDR3 DNA is TGTGCCAGCAGCGTAGGGGGTACTCATAGCGGGAGCTCCTACGAGCAGTACTTC.

This sequence joins TRBV12-5 and TRBJ2-1; 7 bases line up with TRBD2. Per the germline V gene, CDR1 is LGHNT and CDR2 is FRNRAP. The J segment lost 10 bases and the V segment lost 0 bases, leaving 21 bases of the junction unmatched. This CDR3 has 19 amino acids. The CDR3 DNA reads as TGTGCTAGTGGTTTGGTACCCTTGATGGGGCTAGCGGCTCTCACGGAGCAGTTCTTC. It specifies CASGLVPLMGLAALTEQFF.

V usage is TRBV14 and J usage is TRBJ2-7, with 10 bases aligning to TRBD2. There are 15 residues in the CDR3. After removal of 0 bases from V and 4 bases from J, the junction contained 3 bases not matched to a gene. The germline gives CDR1 SGHDN, CDR2 FVKESK. CDR3 residues: CASSQELAGRYEQYF. CDR3 in DNA: TGTGCCAGCAGCCAAGAACTAGCGGGAAGATACGAGCAGTACTTC.